Listed below are T cell receptor beta chains from one sample, sequenced in a study of OX40 agonist ivuxolimab in advanced cancers. The method was immunoSEQ multiplex PCR; TCRdb's version includes in-frame clones alone and lacks a portion of them. The sample records around 58,000 clones, roughly 89% being singletons. The sample was CD4+ or CD8+ T cells sorted from blood, taken in a trial of the OX40 agonist ivuxolimab. The receptor source for this set is an adult with an advanced solid tumor such as melanoma, head and neck, liver or kidney cancer. CDR3s include the opening cysteine and the closing phenylalanine or tryptophan. Each record gives: J gene, D gene, clone size, V gene, CDR3 DNA, CDR3 protein. The D gene is left open where the match is weak. A row's size may be missing; if present it is once, few, many or a size class.

>TRBJ1-1|TRBD1|once|TRBV5-1
TGCGCCAGCAGCCCCGGACAGGGGGCCGCTAACACTGAAGCTTTCTTT
CASSPGQGAANTEAFF
>TRBJ2-5|.|.|TRBV11-2
TGTGCCAGCAGCTTAGTCTCGCGGCTGGAGACCCAGTACTTC
CASSLVSRLETQYF
>TRBJ1-5|.|.|TRBV7-2
TGTGCCAGCAGCACAAAGGGGGGAAACCAGCCCCAGCATTTT
CASSTKGGNQPQHF
>TRBJ2-7|.|once|TRBV9
TGTGCCAGCAGCCCCGATGCCGGCAGACCGTACGAGCAGTACTTC
CASSPDAGRPYEQYF
>TRBJ2-5|TRBD2|.|TRBV5-1
TGCGCCAGCGGGCGGGGGGTAGGAGAGACCCAGTACTTC
CASGRGVGETQYF
>TRBJ2-3|TRBD1|once|TRBV7-9
TGTGCCAGCAGCTTAACGACAGGGGTTTCAGATACGCAGTATTTT
CASSLTTGVSDTQYF
>TRBJ2-1|.|.|TRBV19
TGTGCCAGTAGTAGAGGACTGGCAGATGAGCAGTTCTTC
CASSRGLADEQFF
>TRBJ2-3|.|.|TRBV5-1
TGCGCCAGCAGCTTGCCTCTGGCCTGGGGCACAGATACGCAGTATTTT
CASSLPLAWGTDTQYF
>TRBJ2-2|.|.|TRBV5-1
TGCGCCAGCAGCTTGCACTCCAACACCGGGGAGCTGTTTTTT
CASSLHSNTGELFF
>TRBJ2-7|TRBD2|.|TRBV28
TGTGCCAGTTTTAATGGCGGGAGGGGTTCGGACGAGCAGTACTTC
CASFNGGRGSDEQYF
>TRBJ2-7|.|.|TRBV7-3
TGTGCCAGCAGCTTAGCCAGTTCCTACGAGCAGTACTTC
CASSLASSYEQYF
>TRBJ2-3|.|.|TRBV10-1
TGCGCCAGCAGTGCGGGGGATACGCAGTATTTT
CASSAGDTQYF
>TRBJ2-3|.|once|TRBV14
TGTGCCAGCAGCCGAGACTTCACAGATACGCAGTATTTT
CASSRDFTDTQYF
>TRBJ1-1|.|.|TRBV28
TGTGCCAGCAGTTTATTTACAGGTGGGAACACTGAAGCTTTCTTT
CASSLFTGGNTEAFF
>TRBJ1-1|.|few|TRBV30
TGTGCCTGGAGTGTTCGGGATACTGAAGCTTTCTTT
CAWSVRDTEAFF
>TRBJ1-5|TRBD1|.|TRBV7-6
TGTGCCAGCAGCTCGGGACAGGGGAATCAGCCCCAGCATTTT
CASSSGQGNQPQHF
>TRBJ2-1|TRBD2|.|TRBV4-2
TGTGCCAGCAGCCAAGACCCCTTAGCGGGAGCTTACAATGAGCAGTTCTTC
CASSQDPLAGAYNEQFF
>TRBJ1-1|TRBD1|.|TRBV12-5
TGTGCTAGTGCCAGGACAGGGGGGCACACTGAAGCTTTCTTT
CASARTGGHTEAFF
>TRBJ1-6|.|.|TRBV30
TGTGCCTGGAAAAGAGGTTGGGATTCACCCCTCCACTTT
CAWKRGWDSPLHF
>TRBJ1-1|TRBD1|.|TRBV18
TGTGCCAGCTCACTTCCGGGACAGTTCACTGAAGCTTTCTTT
CASSLPGQFTEAFF
>TRBJ2-3|TRBD1|.|TRBV5-6
TGTGCCAGCAGCGGGGGTCCAGGGGGCCAAGATACGCAGTATTTT
CASSGGPGGQDTQYF
>TRBJ1-3|TRBD1|once|TRBV9
TGTGCCAGCAGCGTAGAACAGGGGGGCACTGGAAACACCATATATTTT
CASSVEQGGTGNTIYF
>TRBJ1-1|.|once|TRBV30
TGTGCCTGGACACGAGGGCGTGAAGCTTTCTTT
CAWTRGREAFF
>TRBJ1-1|.|.|TRBV28
TGTGCCAGCAGTTCCTACATAGGCCTCGGGAACACTGAAGCTTTCTTT
CASSSYIGLGNTEAFF
>TRBJ1-2|TRBD1|.|TRBV29-1
TGCAGCGTTCAATCGGGACAGGGGAGCGGCTACACCTTC
CSVQSGQGSGYTF
>TRBJ2-6|TRBD1|.|TRBV4-1
TGCGCCAGCAGCCGGGAGGACAGGGGCTATTCTGGGGCCAACGTCCTGACTTTC
CASSREDRGYSGANVLTF
>TRBJ1-4|.|.|TRBV2
TGTGCCAGCAGTGTAGTCGCTGAAAAACTGTTTTTT
CASSVVAEKLFF
>TRBJ2-7|TRBD2|.|TRBV7-9
TGTGCCAGCAGCTTAGCGCCTGGACTAGCGGGAGAGAGCTACGAGCAGTACTTC
CASSLAPGLAGESYEQYF
>TRBJ2-7|.|.|TRBV13
TGTGCCAGCAGCTTAGGCCAAGGGGTCCCCTACGAGCAGTACTTC
CASSLGQGVPYEQYF
>TRBJ2-5|.|once|TRBV28
TGTGCCAGCAGGAGGGGACGAGAGACCCAGTACTTC
CASRRGRETQYF
>TRBJ2-5|TRBD1|.|TRBV4-1
TGCGCCAGCAGCCAAGGGGGACAGCCCCGCGAGACCCAGTACTTC
CASSQGGQPRETQYF
>TRBJ2-7|.|.|TRBV5-5
TGTGCCAGCAGCCTTGGTGAGGCTATCCGCGAGCAGTACTTC
CASSLGEAIREQYF
>TRBJ2-1|TRBD2|few|TRBV5-4
TGTGCCAGCAGCTGGTCGACTAGCGGGGGGGCCAGTGAGCAGTTCTTC
CASSWSTSGGASEQFF